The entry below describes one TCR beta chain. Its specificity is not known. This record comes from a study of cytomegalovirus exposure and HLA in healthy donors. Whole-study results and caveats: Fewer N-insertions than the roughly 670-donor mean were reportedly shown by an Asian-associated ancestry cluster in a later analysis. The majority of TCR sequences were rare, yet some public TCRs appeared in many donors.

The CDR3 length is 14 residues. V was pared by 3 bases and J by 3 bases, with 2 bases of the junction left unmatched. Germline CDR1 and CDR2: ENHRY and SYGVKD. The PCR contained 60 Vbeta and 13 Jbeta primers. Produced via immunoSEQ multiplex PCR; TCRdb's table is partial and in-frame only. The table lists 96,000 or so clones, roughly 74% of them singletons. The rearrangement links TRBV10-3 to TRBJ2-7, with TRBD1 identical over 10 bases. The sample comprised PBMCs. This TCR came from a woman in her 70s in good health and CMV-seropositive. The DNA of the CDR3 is TGTGCCATCAGTGATGGGACAGGGGACTACGAGCAGTACTTC. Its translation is CAISDGTGDYEQYF.